These 3 T cell receptor beta chains share one sample of origin, sequenced in a study of CD8+ T cells in alopecia areata (dated by TCRdb to between 2018 and 2020). The library came from the immunoSEQ multiplex PCR assay. RNA was extracted from all samples and reverse transcribed into cDNA, which served as template for TCR sequencing. The immuneACCESS repertoire file appears here via TCRdb, limited to in-frame rearrangements. These files lack a portion of the clones; in checked studies, under half of the deficit traces to unresolved V genes, and the cause of the others is not known. Within this sample are more than 110,000 clones, with roughly 82% of them counted one time only. Roughly 25% of the sample is in the top ten clones. The meaning of the sample's time point label: around 29 days on oral tofacitinib. The meaning of the sample's treatment or condition label: oral pan-JAK inhibitor, 5-10 mg twice daily.

Sample: CD8+ T cells sorted from blood, taken at week 4, from a patient treated with tofacitinib. These receptor sequences come from a human donor with alopecia areata.

The chain joins TRBV5-4 to TRBJ2-2; 7 bases are shared with TRBD1. Germline CDR1 reads SGHNT; CDR2 reads YYREEE (reference sequence). This CDR3 contains 16 residues. The V gene end was trimmed by 1 base and the J gene end by 5 bases; junction bases not matched to a gene: 8. CDR3 protein: CASSLKAGGRTGELFF. Written as DNA, the CDR3 is TGTGCCAGCAGCTTGAAGGCAGGGGGAAGGACCGGGGAGCTGTTTTTT.

The CDR3 reads CASSLLSDTQYF. The CDR3 nucleotides read TGCGCCAGCAGCTTGTTATCTGATACGCAGTATTTT. The chain couples TRBV5-1 to TRBJ2-3; no firm D call. Trimming took 1 base from V and 6 from J, leaving 6 bases between them. Germline V gene lookup returns CDR1 SGHRS and CDR2 YFSETQ. This CDR3 is 12 amino acids long.

The chain combines TRBV4-1 with TRBJ1-2, with 7 bases identical to TRBD1. Germline assignment: CDR1 MGHRA and CDR2 YSYEKL. With V trimmed by 0 bases and J by 3 bases, 10 bases remained unmatched. There are 17 residues in the CDR3. The CDR3 region is CASSQEGGRGGDYGYTF. DNA for the CDR3: TGCGCCAGCAGCCAAGAAGGGGGCAGGGGAGGTGACTATGGCTACACCTTC.